These T cell receptor beta chains were read from a single sample in a study of blood T cells in healthy people across ages. TCRdb re-called the 5' RACE reads with MiXCR, one entry per CDR3 protein. Of about 780,000 distinct CDR3 sequences in the sample, about 46% were seen once. Sequences were obtained from blood. The receptors originated from an elderly man in good health. Both conserved end residues are part of each CDR3. The order of the fields is D gene, J gene, clone size, V gene, CDR3 protein, CDR3 DNA. A D gene is named only where the DNA matches it firmly. Where a row states a size, it is once, few, many or the class of an expanded clone; other rows omit it.

D: TRBD2; J: TRBJ2-3; size: -; V: TRBV5-1; CDR3: CASRRASGRTDTQYF; DNA: TGCGCCAGCAGGAGGGCTAGCGGGAGGACGGATACGCAGTATTTT
D: TRBD2; J: TRBJ2-3; size: -; V: TRBV20-1; CDR3: CSADAPSGGPGTDTQYF; DNA: TGCAGTGCTGATGCCCCTAGCGGGGGGCCCGGCACAGATACGCAGTATTTT
D: -; J: TRBJ1-2; size: -; V: TRBV21-1; CDR3: CASSKGRKVNYGYTF; DNA: TGTGCCAGCAGCAAAGGTCGGAAAGTCAACTATGGCTACACCTTC
D: TRBD1; J: TRBJ2-6; size: few; V: TRBV9; CDR3: CASRQGYSSGANVLTF; DNA: TGTGCCAGCCGACAGGGTTATAGCTCTGGGGCCAACGTCCTGACTTTC
D: TRBD1; J: TRBJ2-1; size: few; V: TRBV5-1; CDR3: CASSTKRTGDSYNEQFF; DNA: TGCGCCAGCAGCACCAAGAGGACAGGGGACTCCTACAATGAGCAGTTCTTC
D: -; J: TRBJ2-7; size: -; V: TRBV12-3/TRBV12-4; CDR3: CASSLGVGHEQYF; DNA: TGTGCCAGCTCCCTCGGGGTTGGCCACGAGCAGTACTTC
D: TRBD1; J: TRBJ1-6; size: -; V: TRBV9; CDR3: CASSQDARQGNSPLHF; DNA: TGTGCCAGCAGCCAAGACGCGCGACAGGGGAATTCACCCCTCCACTTT
D: -; J: TRBJ2-5; size: -; V: TRBV25-1; CDR3: CASSDALGRGEETQYF; DNA: TGTGCCAGCAGTGACGCACTAGGACGTGGGGAAGAGACCCAGTACTTC
D: -; J: TRBJ2-7; size: few; V: TRBV6-1; CDR3: CASSVRDYEQYF; DNA: TGTGCCAGCAGTGTCCGGGACTACGAGCAGTACTTC
D: -; J: TRBJ2-1; size: few; V: TRBV20-1; CDR3: CSARQGPGTYNEQFF; DNA: TGCAGTGCTCGACAAGGCCCCGGGACCTACAATGAGCAGTTCTTC
D: -; J: TRBJ1-2; size: -; V: TRBV29-1; CDR3: CSVAGGPNYGYTF; DNA: TGCAGCGTCGCGGGGGGGCCTAACTATGGCTACACCTTC
D: TRBD1; J: TRBJ1-2; size: -; V: TRBV28; CDR3: CASSLRTGYYGYTF; DNA: TGTGCCAGCAGTTTGAGGACAGGGTATTATGGCTACACCTTC
D: -; J: TRBJ2-1; size: -; V: TRBV25-1; CDR3: CATISQGFSYNEQFF; DNA: TGTGCCACCATCTCCCAGGGCTTCTCCTACAATGAGCAGTTCTTC
D: TRBD1; J: TRBJ2-5; size: -; V: TRBV6-5; CDR3: CASSFAGGRETQYF; DNA: TGTGCCAGCAGTTTTGCAGGGGGCCGGGAGACCCAGTACTTC
D: -; J: TRBJ2-5; size: -; V: TRBV10-1; CDR3: CASSEQYQETQYF; DNA: TGCGCCAGCAGTGAGCAGTACCAAGAGACCCAGTACTTC
D: -; J: TRBJ2-3; size: -; V: TRBV7-2; CDR3: CASGRVGRTDTQYF; DNA: TGTGCCAGCGGGCGGGTCGGCCGCACAGATACGCAGTATTTT
D: TRBD2; J: TRBJ2-3; size: few; V: TRBV6-1; CDR3: CCVGLAEGTQYF; DNA: TGTTGCGTGGGACTAGCGGAAGGTACGCAGTATTTT
D: TRBD1; J: TRBJ2-5; size: -; V: TRBV12-3/TRBV12-4; CDR3: CASSSTGQGARTQYF; DNA: TGTGCCAGCAGTTCCACGGGACAGGGGGCGCGGACCCAGTACTTC
D: TRBD2; J: TRBJ2-1; size: -; V: TRBV7-7; CDR3: CASSRTDSGPHNEQFF; DNA: TGTGCCAGCAGCCGAACGGATAGCGGGCCACACAATGAGCAGTTCTTC
D: -; J: TRBJ1-1; size: -; V: TRBV5-1; CDR3: CASSIGGMNTEAFF; DNA: TGCGCCAGCAGCATCGGGGGTATGAACACTGAAGCTTTCTTT
D: TRBD2; J: TRBJ2-5; size: -; V: TRBV12-3/TRBV12-4; CDR3: CASSTYSGGAEETQYF; DNA: TGTGCCAGCAGCACCTACAGCGGGGGGGCCGAAGAGACCCAGTACTTC
D: TRBD2; J: TRBJ2-3; size: few; V: TRBV5-5; CDR3: CASSLLGPSGSTDTQYF; DNA: TGTGCCAGCAGCTTGCTCGGCCCTAGCGGTTCCACAGATACGCAGTATTTT
D: -; J: TRBJ1-6; size: -; V: TRBV28; CDR3: CASNIQRGSPLHF; DNA: TGTGCCAGCAATATCCAGAGGGGTTCACCCCTCCACTTT
D: -; J: TRBJ2-1; size: -; V: TRBV27; CDR3: CASSLKGDNLLPYNEQFF; DNA: TGTGCCAGCAGTTTAAAAGGGGACAACCTACTACCCTACAATGAGCAGTTCTTC
D: TRBD2; J: TRBJ2-7; size: few; V: TRBV7-3; CDR3: CASSGGSGRPPPNYEQYF; DNA: TGTGCCAGCAGCGGGGGTAGCGGGAGGCCGCCGCCAAACTACGAGCAGTACTTC
D: -; J: TRBJ2-5; size: -; V: TRBV28; CDR3: CASKGWGQGGQETQYF; DNA: TGTGCCAGCAAGGGGTGGGGCCAGGGTGGTCAAGAGACCCAGTACTTC
D: -; J: TRBJ1-2; size: few; V: TRBV2; CDR3: CASSDSEYNYGYTF; DNA: TGTGCCAGCAGTGATTCAGAGTATAACTATGGCTACACCTTC
D: -; J: TRBJ2-1; size: -; V: TRBV7-9; CDR3: CASSSNRVRNEQFF; DNA: TGTGCCAGCAGCTCTAACAGGGTACGCAATGAGCAGTTCTTC
D: -; J: TRBJ2-7; size: -; V: TRBV29-1; CDR3: CSVATGISYNEQYF; DNA: TGCAGCGTTGCCACAGGGATCTCCTACAATGAGCAGTACTTC
D: -; J: TRBJ2-7; size: -; V: TRBV7-2; CDR3: CASSLNSGQYEQYF; DNA: TGTGCCAGCAGCCTCAATTCTGGACAGTACGAGCAGTACTTC
D: -; J: TRBJ2-7; size: few; V: TRBV28; CDR3: CASTRRRGLSYEQYF; DNA: TGTGCCAGCACCCGACGGCGCGGTCTCTCCTACGAGCAGTACTTC
D: -; J: TRBJ2-5; size: many; V: TRBV29-1; CDR3: CSEVAEGGETQYF; DNA: TGCAGCGAGGTCGCTGAGGGGGGGGAGACCCAGTACTTC
D: -; J: TRBJ2-7; size: few; V: TRBV27; CDR3: CASSREGGAGRHYEQYF; DNA: TGTGCCAGCAGTCGCGAGGGGGGAGCGGGGAGACACTACGAGCAGTACTTC
D: -; J: TRBJ1-2; size: -; V: TRBV19; CDR3: CASMLDGTNYGYTF; DNA: TGTGCCAGTATGCTGGACGGTACTAACTATGGCTACACCTTC
D: -; J: TRBJ2-2; size: -; V: TRBV12-3/TRBV12-4; CDR3: CASSFGIGELFF; DNA: TGTGCCAGCAGTTTTGGGATCGGGGAGCTGTTTTTT
D: TRBD2; J: TRBJ2-3; size: -; V: TRBV20-1; CDR3: CSASSLAGGPQDTQYF; DNA: TGCAGTGCTAGTAGCCTAGCGGGAGGGCCCCAAGATACGCAGTATTTT
D: -; J: TRBJ2-1; size: many; V: TRBV5-1; CDR3: CASSLGGSEQFF; DNA: TGCGCCAGCAGCTTGGGTGGGAGTGAGCAGTTCTTC